Following are 9 T cell receptor beta chains from one sample sequenced in a study of T cell changes during pregnancy in multiple sclerosis. Sequencing used immunoSEQ multiplex PCR; TCRdb keeps in-frame clones, though not all of them. The table lists roughly 75,000 clones, 75% to 90% of them singletons. The specimen comprised peripheral blood, sampled before pregnancy. The receptors stem from a female donor with multiple sclerosis, enrolled in a pregnancy study.

The CDR3 sequence: CASSWIPGRDTEAFF. The CDR3 nucleotides are TGCGCCAGCAGCTGGATACCGGGGAGGGACACTGAAGCTTTCTTT. The chain links TRBV5-1 to TRBJ1-1, with D unclear. The germline gives CDR1 SGHRS, CDR2 YFSETQ. This CDR3 contains 15 residues. V was trimmed by 3 bases and J by 3 bases, leaving 15 bases between them.

The chain employs TRBV7-6 and TRBJ1-2; 11 bases match TRBD1. V lost 5 bases to trimming and J lost 7 bases; unmatched junction nucleotides: 6. Looked up from germline, CDR1 is SGHVS and CDR2 is FNYEAQ. This CDR3 has 14 residues. CDR3 bases: TGTGCCAGCAGCCGGGACAGGGGGACTGGTGGCTACACCTTC. This encodes CASSRDRGTGGYTF.

The rearrangement joins TRBV20-1 to TRBJ2-1; possible D gene TRBD1, 5 bases. CDR1 and CDR2 (germline): DFQATT, SNEGSKA (reference sequence). V was shortened by 3 bases and J by 11 bases, with 11 bases between the two germline ends. This CDR3 region has 11 residues. Here the CDR3 DNA reads TGCAGTGCTAGGGCGACAGAAAAGCAGTTCTTC. Translating it yields CSARATEKQFF.

This chain joins TRBV10-3 and TRBJ1-2; 8 bases match TRBD1. The germline V gene encodes CDR1 ENHRY and CDR2 SYGVKD. V lost 8 bases, J lost 4 bases, and 3 bases stayed unmatched. The CDR3 totals 12 residues. Here the CDR3 reads CAIGDRSYGYTF. As DNA, the CDR3 is TGTGCCATCGGGGACAGGAGCTATGGCTACACCTTC.

The J gene is TRBJ2-3, the V gene TRBV7-3; TRBD2 matches at 7 bases. Trimming took 2 bases from V and 6 from J; bases not matched to a gene: 2. The CDR3 runs 13 residues. Germline lookup yields CDR1 SGHTA and CDR2 FQGTGA. The CDR3 protein is CASSLGSGDTQYF. CDR3 nucleotide sequence: TGTGCCAGCAGCTTAGGTAGCGGGGATACGCAGTATTTT.

The chain is built from TRBV5-1 and TRBJ1-3; a weak D match, TRBD1 (6 bases). The length of the CDR3 is 13 residues. Per the germline V gene, CDR1 is SGHRS and CDR2 is YFSETQ. V was cut by 4 bases and J by 4 bases, with 9 bases left in between. The CDR3 nucleotides are TGCGCCAGCAGCCGGGACACAGGAAACACCATATATTTT. This sequence encodes CASSRDTGNTIYF.

This CDR3 is CASSFGTATQETQYF. For the CDR3, the DNA is TGTGCCAGCAGCTTTGGGACAGCAACTCAAGAGACCCAGTACTTC. The genes are TRBV7-9 and TRBJ2-5, with TRBD1 matching 7 bases. Germline V CDR1 and CDR2: SEHNR, FQNEAQ (reference sequence). The CDR3 consists of 15 residues. Germline trimming cut 3 bases from V and 2 bases from J; bases unmatched to any gene: 6.

The chain joins TRBV28 to TRBJ2-2, with 7 bases matching TRBD1. Unmatched junction bases numbered 6, after V lost 8 bases and J lost 3 bases. The CDR3 has 14 residues. Per germline, CDR1 MDHEN and CDR2 SYDVKM. CDR3 in DNA: TGTGCCAGCTCATCGGGACAGTACACCGGGGAGCTGTTTTTT. It is translated as CASSSGQYTGELFF. The full variable domain, in which reference TRBV28 and TRBJ2-2 provide the parts outside the CDR3, is DVKVTQSSRYLVKRTGEKVFLECVQDMDHENMFWYRQDPGLGLRLIYFSYDVKMKEKGDIPEGYSVSREKKERFSLILESASTNQTSMYLCASSSGQYTGELFFGEGSRLTVL.

Concerning this clone itself: At the DNA level, this CDR3 is encoded by other sequences in the same sample as well. J is TRBJ2-2 and V is TRBV5-1, with D maybe TRBD1 (5 bases). Germline V gene sequence: CDR1 SGHRS, CDR2 YFSETQ. The CDR3 length is 14 residues. Trimming stripped 4 bases from V and 1 base from J, with 8 bases between. CDR3 coding DNA: TGCGCCAGCAGCCCCCAGGGGAACACCGGGGAGCTGTTTTTT. This codes for CASSPQGNTGELFF.